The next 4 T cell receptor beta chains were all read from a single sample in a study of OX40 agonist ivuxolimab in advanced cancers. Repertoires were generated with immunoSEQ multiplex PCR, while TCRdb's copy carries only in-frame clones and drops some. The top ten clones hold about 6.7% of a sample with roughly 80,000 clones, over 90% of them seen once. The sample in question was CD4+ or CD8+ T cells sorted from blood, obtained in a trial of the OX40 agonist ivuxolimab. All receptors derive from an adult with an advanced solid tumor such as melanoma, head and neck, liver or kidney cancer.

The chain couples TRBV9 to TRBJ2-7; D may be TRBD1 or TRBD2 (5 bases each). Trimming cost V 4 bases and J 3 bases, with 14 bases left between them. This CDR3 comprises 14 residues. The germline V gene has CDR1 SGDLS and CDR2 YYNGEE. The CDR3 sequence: CASSSPGPSYEQYF. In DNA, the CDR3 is TGTGCCAGCAGCTCACCGGGACCGAGCTACGAGCAGTACTTC.

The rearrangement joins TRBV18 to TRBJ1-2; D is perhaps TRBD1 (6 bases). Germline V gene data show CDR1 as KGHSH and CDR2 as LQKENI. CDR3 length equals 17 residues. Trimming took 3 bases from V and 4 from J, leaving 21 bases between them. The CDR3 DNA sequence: TGTGCCAGCTCACCTGGAGGGACATCCTTTGGCGGCTATGGCTACACCTTC. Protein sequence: CASSPGGTSFGGYGYTF.

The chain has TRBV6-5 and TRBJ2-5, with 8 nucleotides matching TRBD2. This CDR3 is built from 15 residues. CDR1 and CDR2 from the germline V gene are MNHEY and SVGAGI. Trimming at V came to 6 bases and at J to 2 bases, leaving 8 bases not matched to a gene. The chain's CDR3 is CASSPFSGAQETQYF. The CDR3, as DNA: TGTGCCAGCAGCCCCTTTAGCGGGGCACAAGAGACCCAGTACTTC.

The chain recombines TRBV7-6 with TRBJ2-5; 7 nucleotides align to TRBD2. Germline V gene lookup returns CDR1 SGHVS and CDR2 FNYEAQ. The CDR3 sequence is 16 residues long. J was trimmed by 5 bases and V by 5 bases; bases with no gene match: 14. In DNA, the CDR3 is TGTGCCAGCAGCCCTGAGGCGGGAGCGGTCGGGGAGACCCAGTACTTC. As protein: CASSPEAGAVGETQYF.